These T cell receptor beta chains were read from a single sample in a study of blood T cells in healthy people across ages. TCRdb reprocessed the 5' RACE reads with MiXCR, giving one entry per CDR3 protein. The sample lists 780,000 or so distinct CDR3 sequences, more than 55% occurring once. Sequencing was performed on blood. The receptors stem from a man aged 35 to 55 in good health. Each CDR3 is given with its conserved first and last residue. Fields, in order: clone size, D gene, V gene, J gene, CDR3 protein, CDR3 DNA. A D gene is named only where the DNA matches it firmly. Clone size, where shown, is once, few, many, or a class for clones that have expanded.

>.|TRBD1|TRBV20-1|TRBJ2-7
CSAQDRTEQYF
TGCAGTGCCCAGGACAGGACCGAGCAGTACTTC
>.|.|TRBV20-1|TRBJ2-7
CSAIQRYSYNEQYF
TGCAGTGCTATTCAGCGTTACTCCTACAATGAGCAGTACTTC
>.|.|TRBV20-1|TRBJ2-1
CSATGPGAQNEQFF
TGCAGTGCTACCGGACCGGGGGCTCAAAATGAGCAGTTCTTC
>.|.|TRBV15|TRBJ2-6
CATSRDPGANVLTF
TGTGCCACCAGCAGAGATCCTGGGGCCAACGTCCTGACTTTC
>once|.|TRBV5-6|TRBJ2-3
CASSLGRRLHTDTQYF
TGTGCCAGCAGCTTGGGACGGCGCCTACACACAGATACGCAGTATTTT
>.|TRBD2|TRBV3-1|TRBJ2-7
CASSPHPRTSGGGYEQYF
TGTGCCAGCAGCCCCCACCCAAGGACTAGCGGGGGGGGCTACGAGCAGTACTTC
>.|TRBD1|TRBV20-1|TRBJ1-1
CSARGPRQGYTEAFF
TGCAGTGCTAGAGGCCCCCGACAGGGGTACACTGAAGCTTTCTTT
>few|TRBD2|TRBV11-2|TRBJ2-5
CASSLGLAGSAQETQYF
TGTGCCAGCAGCCTAGGACTAGCGGGGTCCGCCCAAGAGACCCAGTACTTC
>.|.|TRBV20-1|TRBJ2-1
CSASSEYNEQFF
TGCAGTGCTAGTTCCGAGTACAATGAGCAGTTCTTC
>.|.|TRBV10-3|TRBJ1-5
CAIRSAGHNSNQPQHF
TGTGCCATCAGATCCGCGGGACACAATAGCAATCAGCCCCAGCATTTT
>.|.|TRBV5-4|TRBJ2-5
CASSVSADSYNEQYF
TGTGCCAGCAGCGTCTCAGCCGACTCCTACAATGAGCAGTACTTC
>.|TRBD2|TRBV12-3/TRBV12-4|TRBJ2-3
CASSHIGLAGGVNTDTQYF
TGTGCCAGCAGTCATATAGGACTAGCGGGAGGAGTTAACACAGATACGCAGTATTTT
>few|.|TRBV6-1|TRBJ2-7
CASSVAPYEQYF
TGTGCCAGCAGTGTAGCCCCGTACGAGCAGTACTTC
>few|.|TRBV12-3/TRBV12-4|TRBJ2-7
CASSLRGLSRMDYEQYF
TGTGCCAGCAGTTTAAGGGGCCTTTCCAGAATGGACTACGAGCAGTACTTC
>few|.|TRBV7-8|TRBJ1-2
CASSLVGGQTINYGYTF
TGTGCCAGCAGCTTAGTGGGAGGACAGACGATTAACTATGGCTACACCTTC
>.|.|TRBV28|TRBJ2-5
CASMGSSGAPYF
TGTGCCAGCATGGGGTCCTCCGGGGCCCCGTACTTC
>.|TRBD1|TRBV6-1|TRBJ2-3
CASSEGARQGADTQYF
TGTGCCAGCAGTGAAGGGGCCCGTCAGGGGGCAGATACGCAGTATTTT
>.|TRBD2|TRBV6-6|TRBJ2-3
CASRIAGGRTDTQYF
TGTGCCAGCAGGATAGCGGGGGGGCGGACAGATACGCAGTATTTT
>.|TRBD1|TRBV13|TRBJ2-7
CASSHEQGGEQYF
TGTGCCAGCAGCCATGAACAGGGGGGCGAGCAGTACTTC